The 7 T cell receptor beta chains in this list originate from one sample, sequenced in a study of blood T cell repertoires in COVID-19. The data were produced by immunoSEQ multiplex PCR, yet TCRdb's version contains in-frame clones alone and is incomplete. This sample has around 83,000 clones, with more than 80% found just once. Sequenced material: peripheral blood. The receptors stem from a man aged 45-60 years with active or convalescent COVID-19.

CDR3 residues: CASSPLQEPPNYGYTF. CDR3 coding DNA: TGTGCCAGCTCACCACTACAGGAACCTCCTAACTATGGCTACACCTTC. This chain links TRBV18 with TRBJ1-2, with a tentative D call TRBD1 (5 bases). In germline, CDR1 is KGHSH, CDR2 LQKENI. The CDR3 totals 16 residues. Trimming pared 1 base from V and 0 bases from J, leaving 12 bases between.

The CDR3 sequence: CASSKRGHRENTEAFF. CDR3 bases: TGTGCCAGCAGCAAAAGAGGCCACAGGGAGAACACTGAAGCTTTCTTT. The chain uses TRBV21-1 and TRBJ1-1; no DNA check was done on the table's D call, TRBD1. TRBV21-1 is marked as a pseudogene. The CDR3 sequence is 16 residues long.

The V and J genes are TRBV28 and TRBJ2-7; D unresolved. Looked up from germline, CDR1 is MDHEN and CDR2 is SYDVKM. This CDR3 spans 12 amino acids. V was clipped by 2 bases and J by 4 bases, with 6 bases between them. This chain's CDR3 is CASSLARYEQYF. The CDR3 region has the DNA TGTGCCAGCAGTTTAGCGAGATACGAGCAGTACTTC.

V gene TRBV24-1 combines with J gene TRBJ1-6; 8 positions agree with TRBD1. This CDR3 has 14 residues. Germline V gene lookup returns CDR1 KGHDR and CDR2 SFDVKD. V was clipped by 6 bases and J by 5 bases; unmatched bases: 2. The CDR3 nucleotides read TGTGCCACCAGTCGGGGACAGGATAATTCACCCCTCCACTTT. Translated, it gives CATSRGQDNSPLHF.

The chain couples TRBV11-3 to TRBJ2-3; 12 bases map to TRBD2. After removal of 5 bases from V and 3 bases from J, the junction contained 6 bases not matched to a gene. Germline CDR1 is SGHNT and CDR2 is YENEEA. The CDR3 totals 16 residues. DNA for the CDR3: TGTGCCAGCAGCGCGCGACTAGCGGGAGATACAGATACGCAGTATTTT. It codes for CASSARLAGDTDTQYF.

This rearrangement joins TRBV20-1 to TRBJ1-5; D is possibly TRBD1 (6 bases). The CDR3 has 13 amino acids. Per the germline V gene, CDR1 is DFQATT and CDR2 is SNEGSKA (reference sequence). Trimming took off 6 bases at V and 7 bases at J, with 16 bases between the two ends. The CDR3 sequence: CSASQGMEQPQHF. The CDR3 DNA reads as TGCAGTGCAAGTCAGGGGATGGAGCAGCCCCAGCATTTT.

This chain connects TRBV30 to TRBJ2-1; 8 nucleotides match TRBD1. J lost 9 bases, V lost 4 bases, and 11 bases had no gene match. Per germline, CDR1 GTSNPN and CDR2 SVGIG (reference sequence). CDR3 length: 14 residues. The CDR3 sequence: CAWTQSRGHGEQFF. As DNA, the CDR3 is TGTGCCTGGACCCAGAGCAGGGGGCATGGTGAGCAGTTCTTC.